These 30 T cell receptor beta chains were sequenced from one sample in a study of PD-L1 blockade in urothelial cancer. Method: immunoSEQ multiplex PCR; TCRdb's copy keeps in-frame clones and lacks some. The sample lists more than 95,000 clones; roughly 89% were seen once. Time point reported: peripheral blood 6 weeks after treatment start. The sample was PBMCs, taken around atezolizumab (anti-PD-L1) treatment. The source is a man aged 55 to 70 with urothelial cancer.

V is TRBV10-1 and J is TRBJ2-1, with 11 bases fitting TRBD2. V lost 0 bases and J lost 6; bases outside the gene matches: 4. Germline loops: CDR1 WNHNN, CDR2 SYGVQD (reference sequence). The CDR3 is made up of 16 amino acids. In nucleotides, the CDR3 is TGCGCCAGCAGTGAGTCACATACTAGCGGGAGCAATGAGCAGTTCTTC. This sequence encodes CASSESHTSGSNEQFF.

This chain joins TRBV28 and TRBJ1-2; TRBD1 agrees at 8 bases. Germline CDR1 is MDHEN and CDR2 is SYDVKM. V lost 6 bases and J lost 8; bases outside the gene matches: 8. The CDR3 is made up of 13 amino acids. CDR3 loop: CASRLGQGRGYTF. DNA for the CDR3: TGTGCCAGCAGACTTGGACAGGGCAGGGGCTACACCTTC.

This clone occurred a few times. The genes are TRBV10-1 and TRBJ1-2; D possibly corresponds to TRBD1 (6 bases). The CDR3 is 13 amino acids. Germline lookup yields CDR1 WNHNN and CDR2 SYGVQD (reference sequence). Trimming left V 4 bases short and J 6 bases short, with 12 bases between. The CDR3: CASSVYPGDGYTF. The CDR3 DNA sequence: TGCGCCAGCAGTGTTTATCCAGGGGATGGCTACACCTTC.

The genes are TRBV6-4 and TRBJ2-2; 14 bases are a match to TRBD2. The CDR3 covers 18 residues. V lost 0 bases and J lost 0; bases outside the gene matches: 0. Germline CDR1 and CDR2: MRHNA and SNTAGT. The DNA of the CDR3 is TGTGCCAGCAGTGACTCGGGACTAGCGGGGGCGAACACCGGGGAGCTGTTTTTT. Amino acids: CASSDSGLAGANTGELFF.

The V and J genes are TRBV9 and TRBJ2-3, with D possibly being TRBD1 (6 bases). CDR1 and CDR2 from the germline V gene are SGDLS and YYNGEE. V lost 3 bases, J lost 0 bases, and 14 bases lay in between. The CDR3 sequence is 16 residues long. CDR3 protein: CASSAQPTGSTDTQYF. DNA for the CDR3: TGTGCCAGCAGCGCCCAGCCGACAGGCAGCACAGATACGCAGTATTTT.

V gene TRBV5-5 combines with J gene TRBJ2-7, with 9 bases lining up with TRBD1. The CDR3 runs to 15 residues. The ends lost 4 bases at V and 0 bases at J; junction bases unmatched: 5. The germline CDR1 and CDR2 sequences are SGHKS and YYEKEE (reference sequence). The CDR3 DNA reads as TGTGCCAGCAGCCGACCGGGACAGGGCTCCTACGAGCAGTACTTC. Translation gives CASSRPGQGSYEQYF.

V gene TRBV10-1 combines with J gene TRBJ2-7, with D maybe TRBD1 (6 bases). Trimming removed 7 bases at V and 2 bases at J, with 15 bases between. Germline V lookup: CDR1 WNHNN, CDR2 SYGVQD (reference sequence). The length of the CDR3 is 14 residues. CDR3 sequence (DNA): TGCGCCAGCACCTCGCCGGGACACCCCTACGAGCAGTACTTC. Protein: CASTSPGHPYEQYF.

J is TRBJ2-3 and V is TRBV9, with D perhaps TRBD2 (5 bases). With 0 bases removed from V and 7 bases from J, the gap between germline ends came to 18 bases. From germline, CDR1 is SGDLS and CDR2 YYNGEE. The CDR3 is 16 residues long. DNA for the CDR3: TGTGCCAGCAGCGTAGAAAATCTAGGAGGCGGATATACGCAGTATTTT. Translated, it gives CASSVENLGGGYTQYF.

This chain links TRBV7-2 with TRBJ2-7, with TRBD2 matching 12 bases. The CDR3 sequence is 16 residues long. Germline CDR1 is SGHTA and CDR2 is FQGNSA. Trimming removed 3 bases from V and 0 bases from J; junction bases left unmatched: 3. The CDR3 DNA follows: TGTGCCAGCAGCTTGACTAGCGGGGGCTTCTCCTACGAGCAGTACTTC. Translating it yields CASSLTSGGFSYEQYF.

In its sample, this clone was seen once. V is TRBV5-1 and J is TRBJ2-7; 9 positions match TRBD2. CDR1 and CDR2 from the germline V gene are SGHRS and YFSETQ. V was pared by 0 bases and J by 0 bases, with 7 bases of the junction left unmatched. The CDR3 length is 17 residues. As DNA, the CDR3 is TGCGCCAGCAGCTTGGTTTCTAGCGGGACGAGCTCCTACGAGCAGTACTTC. As protein: CASSLVSSGTSSYEQYF.

The chain joins TRBV5-4 to TRBJ2-5; D might be TRBD2 (6 bases). Germline V lookup: CDR1 SGHNT, CDR2 YYREEE (reference sequence). This CDR3 is built from 13 residues. The germline V and J ends were trimmed by 5 bases and 5 bases, with 13 bases remaining between them. The CDR3 nucleotides read TGTGCCAGCAGATGGGCCCGGGGGGAGACCCAGTACTTC. This gives the protein CASRWARGETQYF.

The chain uses TRBV18 and TRBJ1-5; 7 nucleotides match TRBD1. This CDR3 is built from 16 residues. Trimming took 3 bases from V and 3 from J; bases not matched to a gene: 8. Germline V gene lookup returns CDR1 KGHSH and CDR2 LQKENI. The CDR3 DNA sequence: TGTGCCAGCTCACCTTCTACAGGGGCCAACAATCAGCCCCAGCATTTT. Its translation: CASSPSTGANNQPQHF. The whole variable domain, remainder taken from reference TRBV18 and TRBJ1-5, is NAGVMQNPRHLVRRRGQEARLRCSPMKGHSHVYWYRQLPEEGLKFMVYLQKENIIDESGMPKERFSAEFPKEGPSILRIQQVVRGDSAAYFCASSPSTGANNQPQHFGDGTRLSIL.

The chain has TRBV19 and TRBJ2-5; D is unresolved. CDR3 length: 12 residues. Germline CDR1 LNHDA, CDR2 SQIVND (reference sequence). The V end was cut by 3 bases, the J end by 5 bases, with 7 bases between. CDR3 nucleotides: TGTGCCAGTAGTATGAATGCGGAGACCCAGTACTTC. This gives the protein CASSMNAETQYF.

The CDR3 loop reads CASSEEEGGYTDTQYF. As DNA, the CDR3 is TGTGCCAGCAGTGAAGAAGAAGGCGGATACACAGATACGCAGTATTTT. The chain carries TRBV6-1 and TRBJ2-3; no firm D call. The CDR3 runs to 16 residues. Between the trimmed V and J ends, which lost 1 base and 2 bases, there was a span of 13 bases. Germline-derived CDR1 and CDR2 are MNHNS and SASEGT.

The rearrangement uses TRBV19 and TRBJ1-5, with D possibly being TRBD1 (6 bases). Germline V gives CDR1 LNHDA, CDR2 SQIVND (reference sequence). There are 14 residues in the CDR3. V dropped 8 bases and J dropped 4 bases, with 15 bases sitting between them. CDR3 nucleotide sequence: TGTGCCAGTTGGGACAAACCTCTGAATCAGCCCCAGCATTTT. Encoded protein: CASWDKPLNQPQHF.

The J gene is TRBJ2-3, the V gene TRBV30; the match to TRBD1 covers 7 bases. Looked up from germline, CDR1 is GTSNPN and CDR2 is SVGIG (reference sequence). This CDR3 spans 13 amino acids. Trimming took 4 bases from V and 1 from J; bases not matched to a gene: 2. This CDR3 reads CAWKDRGTDTQYF. The CDR3 DNA is TGTGCCTGGAAAGACAGGGGCACAGATACGCAGTATTTT.

The J gene is TRBJ2-3, the V gene TRBV18, with D unresolved. From germline, CDR1 is KGHSH and CDR2 LQKENI. The germline V and J ends were trimmed by 6 bases and 2 bases, with 6 bases remaining between them. This CDR3 region has 12 residues. The CDR3 DNA reads TGTGCCAGCTCCTCTCCCACAGATACGCAGTATTTT. Its translation: CASSSPTDTQYF.

The DNA of the CDR3 is TGTGCCAGCAGCTCCGGGAGGAAGCAGTTCTTC. Its protein is CASSSGRKQFF. V and J are TRBV7-3 and TRBJ2-1; 7 nucleotides line up with TRBD2. After removal of 4 bases from V and 11 bases from J, the junction contained 2 bases not matched to a gene. CDR3 size: 11 residues. Germline V gene lookup returns CDR1 SGHTA and CDR2 FQGTGA.

This chain links TRBV7-2 with TRBJ2-2; tentative D call: TRBD1 (6 bases). CDR3 length equals 14 residues. Trimming cost V 8 bases and J 1 base, with 11 bases left between them. Germline V CDR1 and CDR2: SGHTA, FQGNSA. CDR3 DNA: TGTGCCAGCTTCGGGACACTGAACACCGGGGAGCTGTTTTTT. This codes for CASFGTLNTGELFF.

This chain connects TRBV10-3 to TRBJ1-1; maybe TRBD1 (5 bases). There are 13 residues in the CDR3. V gave up 7 bases and J gave up 1 base, with 10 bases separating them. Per germline, CDR1 ENHRY and CDR2 SYGVKD. In nucleotides, the CDR3 is TGTGCCATCATGGGCAGGGAGAACACTGAAGCTTTCTTT. Encoded protein: CAIMGRENTEAFF.

The rearrangement uses TRBV10-3 and TRBJ1-1; D not resolved. Germline assignment: CDR1 ENHRY and CDR2 SYGVKD. Between the trimmed V and J ends, which lost 4 bases and 3 bases, there was a span of 9 bases. This CDR3 has 13 amino acids. Written as DNA, the CDR3 is TGTGCCATCAGTGGGCTTGGTGACACTGAAGCTTTCTTT. Its protein product is CAISGLGDTEAFF.

This clone was seen a single time. In DNA, the CDR3 is TGTGCCAGCAGTGAAGCGGGGGGGGTCAGTCAGCCCCAGCATTTT. It codes for CASSEAGGVSQPQHF. The rearrangement uses TRBV6-1 and TRBJ1-5, with D tentatively TRBD1 (5 bases). There are 15 residues in the CDR3. Trimming removed 0 bases at V and 6 bases at J, with 12 bases between. CDR1 is MNHNS, CDR2 SASEGT, per germline.

The chain couples TRBV4-1 to TRBJ2-3, with no clear D. This CDR3 spans 13 amino acids. The germline V and J ends were trimmed by 0 bases and 6 bases, with 7 bases remaining between them. Per germline, CDR1 MGHRA and CDR2 YSYEKL. The CDR3 sequence: CASSQDIGDTQYF. CDR3 nucleotide sequence: TGCGCCAGCAGCCAAGATATCGGGGATACGCAGTATTTT.

This clone came up once. The rearrangement uses TRBV2 and TRBJ1-5, with 7 bases fitting TRBD1. The V gene end was trimmed by 7 bases and the J gene end by 6 bases; junction bases not matched to a gene: 9. The CDR3 has 14 residues. Germline CDR1 SNHLY, CDR2 FYNNEI. In DNA, the CDR3 is TGTGCCAGCACTCGTGGAGGGGGCCTTCAGCCCCAGCATTTT. Residues: CASTRGGGLQPQHF.

The V gene is TRBV9, the J gene TRBJ2-3; D not resolved. The CDR3 is 12 residues long. Trimming took 3 bases from V and 2 from J, leaving 4 bases between them. Germline lookup yields CDR1 SGDLS and CDR2 YYNGEE. The CDR3 loop is CASSATTDTQYF. The CDR3 DNA follows: TGTGCCAGCAGCGCTACCACAGATACGCAGTATTTT.

This chain uses TRBV7-9 with TRBJ2-7; no firm D call. Germline lookup yields CDR1 SEHNR and CDR2 FQNEAQ (reference sequence). Trimming removed 1 base at V and 6 bases at J, with 7 bases between. The CDR3 is made up of 12 amino acids. The CDR3 nucleotides read TGTGCCAGCAGCTTAGTTGCGCGCGAGCAGTACTTC. Amino acid sequence: CASSLVAREQYF.

Only one count was recorded for this clone. The chain joins TRBV6-5 to TRBJ2-3; D uncertain. The V gene's germline CDR1 is MNHEY and CDR2 SVGAGI. This CDR3 region has 15 residues. V lost 0 bases, J lost 2 bases, and 9 bases lay in between. The CDR3 protein is CASSYSQVNTDTQYF. CDR3 DNA: TGTGCCAGCAGTTACTCCCAGGTGAACACAGATACGCAGTATTTT.

The chain has TRBV11-3 and TRBJ2-2, with TRBD2 matching 10 bases. With V trimmed by 3 bases and J by 6 bases, 4 bases remained unmatched. Germline CDR1 and CDR2: SGHNT and YENEEA. The CDR3 runs 15 residues. The CDR3 region has the DNA TGTGCCAGCAGCTTCCTAGCGGGAGTGCCCGGGGAGCTGTTTTTT. Protein sequence: CASSFLAGVPGELFF.

This clone appeared once. The CDR3 sequence: CASSTLAGGQKDTQYF. CDR3 coding DNA: TGTGCCAGCAGTACCCTAGCGGGGGGCCAGAAAGATACGCAGTATTTT. J is TRBJ2-3 and V is TRBV28, with 11 bases aligning to TRBD2. Germline lookup yields CDR1 MDHEN and CDR2 SYDVKM. The ends lost 5 bases at V and 5 bases at J; junction bases unmatched: 9. The CDR3 runs 16 residues. Based on the CDR3 plus reference TRBV28 and TRBJ2-3, the full variable domain is DVKVTQSSRYLVKRTGEKVFLECVQDMDHENMFWYRQDPGLGLRLIYFSYDVKMKEKGDIPEGYSVSREKKERFSLILESASTNQTSMYLCASSTLAGGQKDTQYFGPGTRLTVL.

This chain connects TRBV28 to TRBJ2-1, with 7 bases that match TRBD2. Per germline, CDR1 MDHEN and CDR2 SYDVKM. V lost 7 bases, J lost 9 bases, and 15 bases stayed unmatched. CDR3 length: 15 residues. CDR3 sequence: CASTSAGEGLGEQFF. DNA for the CDR3: TGTGCCAGCACCTCTGCGGGAGAGGGTTTGGGTGAGCAGTTCTTC.